Here is one T cell receptor beta chain with its context. As yet, its antigen is unknown. The sample is drawn from a study of cytomegalovirus exposure and HLA in healthy donors. General study points: Per a later analysis, 15,000 to 20,000 TCR beta sequences showed association with HLA alleles at 0.05 false discovery rate.

CDR3 length: 16 amino acids. From germline, CDR1 is SGHDT and CDR2 YYEEEE. V gave up 4 bases and J gave up 6 bases; unmatched junction bases: 6. Though nominally healthy at sampling, donors likely had unrecorded immune exposures. PCR amplification relied on 60 Vbeta primers (plus 13 Jbeta primers). Assay used: immunoSEQ multiplex PCR; TCRdb lists only in-frame clones, some missing. The sample has about 99,000 clones; about 77% are singletons. The sample taken for sequencing was PBMCs. The chain joins TRBV5-6 to TRBJ1-6; TRBD1 matches 11 bases. The receptor comes from a man aged 40-49 years in good health and CMV-seronegative. The CDR3 protein is CASSIGQGASNSPLHF. The CDR3 region has the DNA TGTGCCAGCAGCATAGGACAGGGGGCAAGTAATTCACCCCTCCACTTT.